This T cell receptor beta chain was recorded in a study of T cell responses to AZD1222 COVID-19 vaccine. Study-level results: The CD4 TCRs associated with vaccination extended across spike and predominated at 160-218 and 743-854. Spike-specific TCR breadth and depth went up after people got two AZD1222 doses. It was only after the peak T cell response that any repertoires were sampled. Clonal diversity was possibly underestimated; the donors were predominantly white British and more often female.

Measured with immunoSEQ multiplex PCR; TCRdb has only the in-frame clones, and not every one. The repertoire has under 200,000 clones, approximately 90% of them found once; the top ten carry 3.6%. Trimming removed 0 bases from V and 4 bases from J, with 13 bases in between. The germline CDR1 and CDR2 sequences are LGHDT and YNNKEL (reference sequence). The CDR3 sequence is 16 residues long. In its sample, this clone was seen once. Its target is not known. This chain joins TRBV3-1 (or the pseudogene TRBV3-2) and TRBJ2-4; possible D gene TRBD1, 6 bases. The starting material was peripheral blood, obtained 28 days after the second dose of the MenACWY control vaccine. The receptor's source is an adult who received the MenACWY meningococcal vaccine as a control. CDR3 loop: CASSQDVVRGKNIQYF. The CDR3 DNA reads TGTGCCAGCAGCCAAGATGTCGTCAGGGGTAAAAACATTCAGTACTTC.